The 5 T cell receptor beta chains reported below all come from one sample, sequenced in a study of T cells in Graves' hyperthyroidism and ophthalmopathy. Amplification of TCR beta CDR3 regions was performed using RNA transcripts as template. First-round RT-PCR with HTBI primers amplified the TCR CDR3 region. MiXCR was run by TCRdb on the multiplex PCR reads, yielding one entry per CDR3 protein. The sample contains roughly 510,000 distinct CDR3 sequences, less than 25% of which appear only once. Specimen: blood. These receptors originate from a man in his late teens or twenties with Graves' hyperthyroidism.

V usage is TRBV30 and J usage is TRBJ2-6; the D is unclear. The germline V gene has CDR1 GTSNPN and CDR2 SVGIG (reference sequence). The CDR3 length is 14 residues. V was clipped by 5 bases and J by 2 bases, with 10 bases between them. CDR3 residues: CAWSGVPGANVLTF. The CDR3 coding sequence is TGTGCCTGGTCGGGCGTCCCTGGGGCCAACGTCCTGACTTTC.

The chain recombines TRBV5-1 with TRBJ1-5; D is ambiguous. In germline, CDR1 is SGHRS, CDR2 YFSETQ. V was pared by 0 bases and J by 9 bases, with 10 bases between. CDR3 size: 13 residues. This CDR3 is CASSLGMGRPQHF. Here the CDR3 DNA reads TGCGCCAGCAGCTTGGGGATGGGTCGGCCCCAGCATTTT.

This clonotype was observed many times. The chain employs TRBV11-2 and TRBJ2-2, with a tentative D call TRBD2 (6 bases). Trimming removed 5 bases from V and 2 bases from J, with 12 bases in between. Germline CDR1 and CDR2: SGHAT and FQNNGV. The CDR3 runs 15 residues. The CDR3 DNA sequence: TGTGCCAGCAGCAGTCGGGGACTTAACACCGGGGAGCTGTTTTTT. Its translation: CASSSRGLNTGELFF. Full variable domain (outside the CDR3, taken from reference TRBV11-2 and TRBJ2-2): EAGVAQSPRYKIIEKRQSVAFWCNPISGHATLYWYQQILGQGPKLLIQFQNNGVVDDSQLPKDRFSAERLKGVDSTLKIQPAKLEDSAVYLCASSSRGLNTGELFFGEGSRLTVL.

This clonotype came up many times. Compared with germline, one end of the junction differs, possibly owing to a read error. The chain is built from TRBV5-1 and TRBJ2-7; D call uncertain. The V gene's germline CDR1 is SGHRS and CDR2 YFSETQ. The CDR3 is 13 residues long. The CDR3 region is CASSLSPTYEQYF. CDR3 sequence (DNA): TGTGCCAGCAGCTTGTCGCCGACCTACGAGCAGTACTTC.

The chain recombines TRBV11-1 with TRBJ2-7, with unresolved D. The CDR3 spans 15 residues. Germline V gene lookup returns CDR1 SGHAT and CDR2 FQDESV (reference sequence). V lost 5 bases and J 3 bases, leaving 17 bases between the germline ends. In DNA form, the CDR3 reads TGTGCCAGCAGCGGCAGGTGGCAGAATCACTACGAGCAGTACTTC. Protein product: CASSGRWQNHYEQYF.